Each of the 28 T cell receptor beta chains below was sequenced from the same sample in a study of TIL therapy for anti-PD-1-resistant metastatic lung cancer. The immunoSEQ assay was v3. Libraries were prepared by immunoSEQ multiplex PCR; TCRdb keeps only in-frame clonotypes and omits some of them. The table records around 20,000 clones, over 60% of them present only once. As for time point: pre-treatment sample, taken before nivolumab and TIL therapy. The source material was blood, sampled at baseline. These TCRs come from a person aged 25-79 years with non-small cell lung cancer.

This clone appeared a few times. V is TRBV5-1 and J is TRBJ1-1, with 7 positions matching TRBD1. This CDR3 comprises 13 residues. The germline V gene has CDR1 SGHRS and CDR2 YFSETQ. Trimming cost V 4 bases and J 4 bases; bases outside gene matches: 4. The CDR3: CASSMDRPTEAFF. CDR3 nucleotides: TGCGCCAGCAGCATGGACAGGCCCACTGAAGCTTTCTTT.

V is TRBV5-4 and J is TRBJ2-7, with D possibly called TRBD1 or TRBD2 (6 bases each). CDR3 length: 14 amino acids. V lost 4 bases and J 8 bases, leaving 19 bases between the germline ends. In germline, CDR1 is SGHNT, CDR2 YYREEE (reference sequence). CDR3 sequence: CASSLVGPGAKQYF. DNA of the CDR3: TGTGCCAGCAGCCTGGTGGGGCCGGGGGCTAAGCAGTACTTC. Filled out from reference TRBV5-4 and TRBJ2-7, the complete variable domain reads ETGVTQSPTHLIKTRGQQVTLRCSSQSGHNTVSWYQQALGQGPQFIFQYYREEENGRGNFPPRFSGLQFPNYSSELNVNALELDDSALYLCASSLVGPGAKQYFGPGTRLTVT.

The rearrangement uses TRBV10-3 and TRBJ2-1; 11 bases align to TRBD2. The germline V gene has CDR1 ENHRY and CDR2 SYGVKD. Trimming removed 5 bases from V and 5 bases from J; junction bases left unmatched: 2. This CDR3 contains 14 residues. CDR3 nucleotides: TGTGCCATCAGTTATAGCGGGAGGGACAATGAGCAGTTCTTC. Amino acid sequence: CAISYSGRDNEQFF.

This chain joins TRBV18 and TRBJ2-5; TRBD1 agrees at 8 bases. The CDR3 extends over 15 amino acids. Germline CDR1 and CDR2: KGHSH and LQKENI. The J segment lost 5 bases and the V segment lost 3 bases, leaving 8 bases of the junction unmatched. This CDR3 reads CASSPRTGLGETQYF. The CDR3 coding sequence is TGTGCCAGCTCACCTCGGACAGGGTTGGGCGAGACCCAGTACTTC.

The chain carries TRBV27 and TRBJ2-7; D not resolved. V lost 2 bases and J lost 2, with 7 bases in between. Germline V gene sequence: CDR1 MNHEY, CDR2 SMNVEV (reference sequence). This CDR3 region has 13 residues. CDR3 DNA sequence: TGTGCCAGCAGTTTAACGGCGGCCTACGAGCAGTACTTC. It translates to CASSLTAAYEQYF.

The V and J genes are TRBV5-1 and TRBJ2-2; 8 bases align to TRBD1. J gave up 7 bases and V 0 bases, and 8 bases lay outside the gene matches. CDR1 and CDR2 (germline): SGHRS, YFSETQ. The CDR3 is 16 residues long. In DNA, the CDR3 is TGCGCCAGCAGCTTGGCGGCAGGGGGCGGAATCGGGGAGCTGTTTTTT. It encodes CASSLAAGGGIGELFF.

The chain links TRBV6-5 to TRBJ1-1; TRBD1 matches 8 bases. There are 14 residues in the CDR3. J lost 0 bases, V lost 6 bases, and 3 bases had no gene match. CDR1 and CDR2 from the germline V gene are MNHEY and SVGAGI. The CDR3 protein is CASSLTGVNTEAFF. For the CDR3, the DNA is TGTGCCAGCAGCCTGACAGGGGTGAACACTGAAGCTTTCTTT.

This clone has only a few counts. The chain links TRBV5-1 to TRBJ2-7; D not resolved. V was shortened by 5 bases and J by 1 base, with 16 bases between the two germline ends. The CDR3 sequence is 15 residues long. CDR1 and CDR2 (germline): SGHRS, YFSETQ. For the CDR3, the DNA is TGCGCCAGCAGTAGGGATCCTGCCGGGTCCTACGAGCAGTACTTC. Translating gives CASSRDPAGSYEQYF.

The chain uses TRBV7-9 and TRBJ2-1, with 8 bases identical to TRBD2. Per germline, CDR1 SEHNR and CDR2 FQNEAQ (reference sequence). CDR3 size: 12 residues. Unmatched junction bases numbered 1, after V lost 8 bases and J lost 4 bases. The DNA for the CDR3 is TGTGCCAGCTCTAGCGGGTACAATGAGCAGTTCTTC. Translated, it gives CASSSGYNEQFF. The complete variable domain, with remaining parts taken from reference TRBV7-9 and TRBJ2-1, reads DTGVSQNPRHKITKRGQNVTFRCDPISEHNRLYWYRQTLGQGPEFLTYFQNEAQLEKSRLLSDRFSAERPKGSFSTLEIQRTEQGDSAMYLCASSSGYNEQFFGPGTRLTVL.

This clone came up a few times. The rearrangement joins TRBV30 to TRBJ2-7; 7 bases line up with TRBD1. The germline V gene encodes CDR1 GTSNPN and CDR2 SVGIG (reference sequence). The CDR3 spans 14 residues. J lost 4 bases, V lost 4 bases, and 10 bases had no gene match. This chain's CDR3 is CAWNTQGTSYEQYF. As DNA, the CDR3 is TGTGCCTGGAATACACAGGGGACGTCGTACGAGCAGTACTTC.

This chain uses TRBV11-2 with TRBJ1-2; possible D gene TRBD1, 6 bases. The V gene lost 1 base and the J gene lost 1 base, with 10 bases spanning the gap. The CDR3 has 15 residues. Germline V gene data show CDR1 as SGHAT and CDR2 as FQNNGV. The CDR3 DNA reads TGTGCCAGCAGCTTAGGGTACAGGGTTAACTATGGCTACACCTTC. Amino acids: CASSLGYRVNYGYTF.

This clone has more than one count but fewer than ten. The chain carries TRBV27 and TRBJ1-5; 8 bases fit TRBD1. With V trimmed by 8 bases and J by 7 bases, 10 bases remained unmatched. This CDR3 comprises 14 residues. CDR1 is MNHEY, CDR2 SMNVEV, per germline (reference sequence). This CDR3 reads CASARTGTAQPQHF. CDR3 coding DNA: TGTGCCAGCGCCCGGACAGGGACGGCCCAGCCCCAGCATTTT.

The gene calls are TRBV5-1 and TRBJ2-5; maybe TRBD1 (5 bases). V lost 3 bases and J 3 bases, leaving 6 bases between the germline ends. CDR1 SGHRS and CDR2 YFSETQ come from the germline V gene. The CDR3 loop spans 12 amino acids. In nucleotides, the CDR3 is TGCGCCAGCAGCTCAGGGAAAGAGACCCAGTACTTC. Translating it yields CASSSGKETQYF.

V and J are TRBV27 and TRBJ2-7; a weak D match, TRBD1 (5 bases). Trimming stripped 11 bases from V and 2 bases from J, with 10 bases between. Germline V gene data show CDR1 as MNHEY and CDR2 as SMNVEV (reference sequence). CDR3 length equals 11 residues. Written as DNA, the CDR3 is TGTGCCGCAGGGCCCCCCTACGAGCAGTACTTC. As protein: CAAGPPYEQYF.

The V and J genes are TRBV7-7 and TRBJ2-1; the match to TRBD2 covers 11 bases. Germline loops: CDR1 SSHAT, CDR2 FNYEAQ (reference sequence). CDR3 size: 15 residues. With 0 bases clipped from V and 6 bases from J, the junction kept 1 base outside the gene matches. The CDR3 DNA follows: TGTGCCAGCAGCTTAGCTAGCGGGGGGGCCAATGAGCAGTTCTTC. Residues: CASSLASGGANEQFF.

The chain recombines TRBV6-5 with TRBJ1-4; weak D call: TRBD1 (5 bases). CDR1 is MNHEY and CDR2 is SVGAGI in the germline V gene. Trimming cost V 4 bases and J 4 bases, with 10 bases left between them. CDR3 length: 14 amino acids. This CDR3 is CASSSRGGNEKLFF. CDR3 in DNA: TGTGCCAGCAGTTCTCGGGGGGGTAATGAAAAACTGTTTTTT.

The V call is TRBV30, the J call TRBJ2-5; perhaps TRBD1 as D (5 bases). V lost 3 bases and J lost 1, with 6 bases in between. Germline CDR1 GTSNPN, CDR2 SVGIG (reference sequence). The CDR3 has 12 amino acids. The CDR3 region is CAWSQGQETQYF. The CDR3 DNA reads as TGTGCCTGGAGCCAGGGCCAAGAGACCCAGTACTTC.

This clone was seen a few times. The chain has TRBV5-5 and TRBJ2-7, with D possibly being TRBD1 (6 bases). V lost 2 bases and J 5 bases, leaving 11 bases between the germline ends. This CDR3 spans 13 amino acids. Germline loops: CDR1 SGHKS, CDR2 YYEKEE (reference sequence). The CDR3 is CASSFRGSDEQYF. The CDR3 DNA is TGTGCCAGCAGCTTCAGGGGTTCGGACGAGCAGTACTTC.

This clone came up a few times. V gene TRBV28 combines with J gene TRBJ2-1; TRBD2 agrees at 10 bases. Unmatched junction bases numbered 7, after V lost 2 bases and J lost 3 bases. This CDR3 has 17 amino acids. Germline V CDR1 and CDR2: MDHEN, SYDVKM. The chain's CDR3 is CASSLNGLAGVYNEQFF. As DNA, the CDR3 is TGTGCCAGCAGTTTAAATGGCCTAGCGGGAGTCTACAATGAGCAGTTCTTC.

The rearrangement uses TRBV5-6 and TRBJ1-3; D unclear. The CDR3 is made up of 14 amino acids. Germline V gene sequence: CDR1 SGHDT, CDR2 YYEEEE. With 2 bases removed from V and 6 bases from J, the gap between germline ends came to 12 bases. The CDR3 loop reads CASSFYGSENTIYF. CDR3 DNA: TGTGCCAGCAGCTTCTACGGAAGCGAAAACACCATATATTTT. Variable domain in full (rest from reference TRBV5-6 and TRBJ1-3): DAGVTQSPTHLIKTRGQQVTLRCSPKSGHDTVSWYQQALGQGPQFIFQYYEEEERQRGNFPDRFSGHQFPNYSSELNVNALLLGDSALYLCASSFYGSENTIYFGEGSWLTVV.

The chain employs TRBV5-1 and TRBJ1-5; TRBD1 might be the D (5 bases). Trimming cost V 4 bases and J 6 bases, with 17 bases left between them. The germline V gene encodes CDR1 SGHRS and CDR2 YFSETQ. The CDR3 is 15 amino acids. The CDR3 loop reads CASSPTTGSGQPQHF. As DNA, the CDR3 is TGCGCCAGCAGCCCTACAACAGGTTCTGGTCAGCCCCAGCATTTT.

This clone was seen a handful of times. This chain links TRBV30 with TRBJ1-5; tentative D call: TRBD1 (5 bases). The CDR3 length is 13 residues. The V gene's germline CDR1 is GTSNPN and CDR2 SVGIG (reference sequence). Deletions cut 2 bases from V and 0 bases from J, with 5 bases between. The CDR3: CAWSRGSNQPQHF. CDR3 DNA sequence: TGTGCCTGGAGTAGGGGTAGCAATCAGCCCCAGCATTTT.

The CDR3 DNA sequence: TGCAGCACCAGGACAGGGATAACCTACGAGCAGTACTTC. Protein: CSTRTGITYEQYF. This chain uses TRBV29-1 with TRBJ2-7, with 8 bases that match TRBD1. CDR1 is SQVTM and CDR2 is ANQGSEA in the germline V gene. The V gene end was trimmed by 8 bases and the J gene end by 2 bases; junction bases not matched to a gene: 8. This CDR3 comprises 13 residues.

V gene TRBV5-4 combines with J gene TRBJ2-7; D ambiguous. The CDR3 has 15 residues. Germline V CDR1 and CDR2: SGHNT, YYREEE (reference sequence). The ends were cut back, 1 base at V and 0 bases at J, with 11 bases in the middle. CDR3 coding DNA: TGTGCCAGCAGCTTGTTGATCACCAGCTCCTACGAGCAGTACTTC. Translation: CASSLLITSSYEQYF.

V usage is TRBV29-1 and J usage is TRBJ2-4, with 7 bases aligning to TRBD1. J gave up 6 bases and V 6 bases, and 11 bases lay outside the gene matches. CDR1 is SQVTM, CDR2 ANQGSEA, per germline. The length of the CDR3 is 14 residues. Here the CDR3 DNA reads TGCAGCGTGCAGAACAGGGGTATGGCAAACATTCAGTACTTC. Translating gives CSVQNRGMANIQYF.

This rearrangement joins TRBV7-8 to TRBJ1-2; D may be TRBD1 (6 bases). Trimming removed 4 bases from V and 8 bases from J, with 14 bases in between. Germline CDR1 SGHVS, CDR2 FQNEAQ. The CDR3 has 13 amino acids. The CDR3 DNA reads TGTGCCAGCAGCTCCACAGGGTTAGGAGGCTACACCTTC. Translation: CASSSTGLGGYTF.

The rearrangement joins TRBV4-3 to TRBJ1-4; D gene unclear. Germline CDR1 reads LGHNA; CDR2 reads YSLEER. V was pared by 0 bases and J by 0 bases, with 14 bases between. The CDR3 contains 18 residues. The CDR3 DNA reads as TGCGCCAGCAGCCAAGATACCCCTACATCTGCAACTAATGAAAAACTGTTTTTT. The encoded protein is CASSQDTPTSATNEKLFF.

This chain connects TRBV14 to TRBJ1-1, with 7 bases that match TRBD1. CDR1 and CDR2 from the germline V gene are SGHDN and FVKESK. V lost 0 bases, J lost 0 bases, and 4 bases stayed unmatched. CDR3 size: 16 residues. The CDR3 nucleotides read TGTGCCAGCAGCCAAGACAGGGGGGGAATGAACACTGAAGCTTTCTTT. Translating it yields CASSQDRGGMNTEAFF.